This T cell receptor (beta chain) came from a study of shared T cell receptors in the human thymus. The V gene's germline CDR1 is PRHDT and CDR2 FYEKMQ (reference sequence). The CDR3 contains 16 residues. J was trimmed by 5 bases and V by 4 bases; bases with no gene match: 10. TCRdb keeps only in-frame clones here, not all; method: immunoSEQ multiplex PCR. Counted here are just under 550,000 clones, around 78% occurring once; the ten biggest clones make up more than 0.01%. This sample also belongs to another study, concerning human thymus T cells. That study adds: Corrective surgery for congenital heart defects was being performed on the healthy Finnish infants who served as donors.

The rearrangement uses TRBV13 and TRBJ2-3; 9 nucleotides agree with TRBD2. The source material was thymocytes. This receptor was identified in a boy in the first two years of life with a congenital heart defect. The CDR3 region has the DNA TGTGCCAGCAGCTGTGCTAGGACTAGCGACGGAGATACGCAGTATTTT. Translated, it gives CASSCARTSDGDTQYF.